The 19 T cell receptor beta chains presented below share a single source sample, sequenced in a study of control samples from healthy donors and cancer patients. Data came from immunoSEQ multiplex PCR; TCRdb stores just in-frame clones and leaves some out. The repertoire consists of about 180,000 clones, with 90% occurring once and the leading ten covering about 1.4%. Material for sequencing was blood. Every receptor here comes from a woman aged 45-65 years in good health.

This clone appeared once. The V gene is TRBV5-4, the J gene TRBJ1-6; D is unresolved. Germline lookup yields CDR1 SGHNT and CDR2 YYREEE (reference sequence). The CDR3 totals 13 residues. Trimming left V 4 bases short and J 4 bases short, with 6 bases between. The chain's CDR3 is CASSAEYNSPLHF. DNA for the CDR3: TGTGCCAGCAGCGCGGAATATAATTCACCCCTCCACTTT.

The V and J genes are TRBV5-1 and TRBJ2-7, with TRBD2 identical over 8 bases. The CDR3 is 13 residues long. The germline gives CDR1 SGHRS, CDR2 YFSETQ. The junction had 8 bases not matched to a gene; V was cut back by 4 bases and J by 8 bases. In DNA form, the CDR3 reads TGCGCCAGCAGCCCCACGGGGGGGGCACAGCAGTACTTC. Protein sequence: CASSPTGGAQQYF.

The chain has TRBV20-1 and TRBJ1-1; D call uncertain. The germline CDR1 and CDR2 sequences are DFQATT and SNEGSKA (reference sequence). The ends were cut back, 3 bases at V and 1 base at J, with 15 bases in the middle. This CDR3 has 15 amino acids. The CDR3 nucleotides are TGCAGTGCTAGTTTTGGGCCGGGCGGGAACACTGAAGCTTTCTTT. It is translated as CSASFGPGGNTEAFF.

The rearrangement joins TRBV11-2 to TRBJ1-2, with a tentative D call TRBD1 (6 bases). V was trimmed by 0 bases and J by 4 bases, leaving 21 bases between them. CDR3 length equals 18 residues. Germline V gene data show CDR1 as SGHAT and CDR2 as FQNNGV. CDR3 in amino acids: CASSLDVKMAGQFYGYTF. CDR3 in DNA: TGTGCCAGCAGCTTAGACGTTAAGATGGCAGGACAGTTCTATGGCTACACCTTC.

This sequence joins TRBV5-3 and TRBJ2-7, with 11 nucleotides matching TRBD2. TRBV5-3 is designated an ORF whose function remains uncertain. This CDR3 is 17 amino acids long. Unmatched junction bases numbered 13, after V lost 2 bases and J lost 6 bases. The CDR3 reads CARSFETLAGVPSEQYF. The CDR3, as DNA: TGTGCCAGAAGCTTCGAAACACTAGCGGGAGTCCCCTCCGAGCAGTACTTC.

This sequence joins TRBV5-4 and TRBJ1-1; D remains unclear. Germline CDR1 reads SGHNT; CDR2 reads YYREEE (reference sequence). V was cut by 1 base and J by 1 base, with 8 bases left in between. This CDR3 region has 14 residues. DNA of the CDR3: TGTGCCAGCAGCTTGCCCCCCGGGAACACTGAAGCTTTCTTT. Translating gives CASSLPPGNTEAFF.

The chain combines TRBV30 with TRBJ2-6; D gene unclear. V was pared by 0 bases and J by 0 bases, with 9 bases between. The germline V gene has CDR1 GTSNPN and CDR2 SVGIG (reference sequence). The CDR3 totals 16 residues. As DNA, the CDR3 is TGTGCCTGGAGTGTCTTAGGGAACTCTGGGGCCAACGTCCTGACTTTC. Translated, it gives CAWSVLGNSGANVLTF.

J is TRBJ2-3 and V is TRBV18; TRBD1 aligns across 12 bases. The CDR3 spans 15 residues. Unmatched junction bases numbered 7, after V lost 6 bases and J lost 6 bases. Germline values: CDR1 KGHSH, CDR2 LQKENI. The CDR3 spells CASSSGTGGADTQYF. CDR3 sequence (DNA): TGTGCCAGCTCGTCCGGGACAGGGGGCGCGGATACGCAGTATTTT.

This clone was detected once. This rearrangement joins TRBV13 to TRBJ2-7, with 8 bases identical to TRBD2. The germline gives CDR1 PRHDT, CDR2 FYEKMQ (reference sequence). Unmatched junction bases numbered 7, after V lost 3 bases and J lost 6 bases. The CDR3 covers 14 residues. The CDR3 DNA reads as TGTGCCAGCAGCTTTGAAGCGGGAGTGGGCGAGCAGTACTTC. Protein: CASSFEAGVGEQYF.

This clone was seen repeatedly, ten times or more. The rearrangement joins TRBV15 to TRBJ1-5; possibly TRBD1 for D (6 bases). Germline-derived CDR1 and CDR2 are LNHNV and YYDKDF (reference sequence). V shed 5 bases and J shed 3 bases, with 20 bases lying between them. This CDR3 is 17 amino acids long. The CDR3 sequence: CATSGGPGGRFNQPQHF. The CDR3 nucleotides are TGTGCCACCAGCGGAGGCCCCGGGGGCAGGTTCAATCAGCCCCAGCATTTT.

This clone has a handful of counts. The chain carries TRBV6-2 or TRBV6-3 and TRBJ1-1; no firm D call. The CDR3 covers 15 residues. Trimming removed 2 bases at V and 4 bases at J, with 14 bases between. Germline V CDR1 and CDR2: MNHEY, SVGEGT. CDR3 sequence: CASSYDSGIRTEAFF. The CDR3 DNA is TGTGCCAGCAGTTACGATTCGGGAATTCGCACTGAAGCTTTCTTT.

The V and J genes are TRBV28 and TRBJ1-2; 7 nucleotides match TRBD1. The CDR3 runs to 12 residues. Trimming removed 9 bases from V and 7 bases from J; junction bases left unmatched: 8. From germline, CDR1 is MDHEN and CDR2 SYDVKM. The CDR3 DNA follows: TGTGCCAGTAACAGGGGCGGCCGTGGCTACACCTTC. Its translation: CASNRGGRGYTF.

This chain links TRBV9 with TRBJ2-3; D gene unclear. Trimming took off 0 bases at V and 5 bases at J, with 10 bases between the two ends. Germline V gives CDR1 SGDLS, CDR2 YYNGEE. The CDR3 is 14 amino acids. The CDR3 DNA sequence: TGTGCCAGCAGCGTAGACGTAGGCAGAGATACGCAGTATTTT. As protein: CASSVDVGRDTQYF.

J is TRBJ1-3 and V is TRBV28, with a possible D match to TRBD1 (5 bases). Trimming removed 6 bases from V and 0 bases from J, with 12 bases in between. This CDR3 spans 15 amino acids. Germline V gene data show CDR1 as MDHEN and CDR2 as SYDVKM. The CDR3 nucleotides read TGTGCCAGCAGCCAGGCGGGGCCCTCTGGAAACACCATATATTTT. Translation gives CASSQAGPSGNTIYF.

The chain uses TRBV20-1 and TRBJ1-4, with D unclear. The germline gives CDR1 DFQATT, CDR2 SNEGSKA (reference sequence). Trimming cost V 3 bases and J 5 bases, with 13 bases left between them. The CDR3 extends over 14 amino acids. The CDR3 reads CSASDGLRNEKLFF. DNA for the CDR3: TGCAGTGCTAGTGACGGACTGAGAAATGAAAAACTGTTTTTT.

The rearrangement links TRBV13 to TRBJ2-2; 9 nucleotides line up with TRBD1. With V trimmed by 1 base and J by 4 bases, 4 bases remained unmatched. From germline, CDR1 is PRHDT and CDR2 FYEKMQ (reference sequence). The CDR3 covers 16 residues. This CDR3 is CASSLVGQGPTGELFF. Here the CDR3 DNA reads TGTGCCAGCAGCTTAGTAGGACAGGGGCCCACCGGGGAGCTGTTTTTT.

The rearrangement joins TRBV4-1 to TRBJ2-1; 7 bases line up with TRBD2. This CDR3 has 17 amino acids. The trim removed 4 bases at V and 0 bases at J, leaving 9 bases unmatched. Germline V gene data show CDR1 as MGHRA and CDR2 as YSYEKL. CDR3 sequence reads: CASSLTSAYSSYNEQFF. The CDR3 DNA reads TGCGCCAGCAGCCTTACTAGCGCATACAGCTCCTACAATGAGCAGTTCTTC.

The V gene is TRBV28, the J gene TRBJ1-6; the D gene is possibly TRBD1 (5 bases). CDR1 is MDHEN, CDR2 SYDVKM, per germline. V shed 11 bases and J shed 13 bases, with 21 bases lying between them. CDR3 length equals 13 residues. The CDR3 region is CAARGITGSPLHF. In DNA, the CDR3 is TGTGCCGCCCGGGGGATCACCGGATCGCCCCTCCACTTT.

The chain joins TRBV6-5 to TRBJ2-1, with D possibly called TRBD1 or TRBD2 (5 bases each). V was cut by 3 bases and J by 5 bases, with 14 bases left in between. Looked up from germline, CDR1 is MNHEY and CDR2 is SVGAGI. The CDR3 spans 15 residues. The CDR3 spells CASSYGTARDNEQFF. The CDR3 coding sequence is TGTGCCAGCAGTTATGGGACGGCGCGGGACAATGAGCAGTTCTTC.